This T cell receptor beta chain was obtained from a study of T-cell memory formation after mild COVID-19. Points from the study as a whole: Pre-infection memory held some responding clones, suggesting pre-existing cross-reactive T cells responded. From day 15 to 85, contracting clones were balanced between CD4 and CD8, whereas later expanders leaned toward CD4+. Researchers could not confirm that second-wave clones peaking on day 37 targeted SARS-CoV-2.

V was shortened by 4 bases and J by 4 bases, with 26 bases between the two germline ends. Germline values: CDR1 SGHRS, CDR2 YFSETQ. There are 18 residues in the CDR3. In its sample, this clonotype was seen a few times. The antigen is undetermined. TCRalpha and TCRbeta libraries used 5'RACE with constant-segment primers and UMIs. Each CDR3 protein is one row after TCRdb ran MiXCR on the 5' RACE reads. This sample has around 530,000 distinct CDR3 sequences, with roughly 20% found just once. The sample was PBMCs or a T cell subset sorted from them (not recorded which). This chain connects TRBV5-1 to TRBJ1-2; D perhaps matches TRBD1 (6 bases). This sequence originates from an adult woman who had mild COVID-19 (a few samples of this study predate the infection). Cell type and time point are not known. CDR3 sequence (DNA): TGCGCCAGCAGCCCCTTCCCCCCGGACAGAATAATCGCCTATGGCTACACCTTC. It encodes CASSPFPPDRIIAYGYTF.